A single T cell receptor (beta chain) is shown here with its context. Antigen specificity is unknown. Germline values: CDR1 MGHDK, CDR2 SYGVNS. V dropped 4 bases and J dropped 5; count of bases not matched to a gene: 9. The CDR3 is 17 amino acids. Researchers ran the PCR with 60 Vbeta and 13 Jbeta primers. Using immunoSEQ multiplex PCR, the repertoire was profiled, and TCRdb retains in-frame clones only, with some absent. Of 30,000 to 45,000 clones listed, more than 80% are singletons. The record originates from a study of cytomegalovirus exposure and HLA in healthy donors. The study's findings and limits: DRB1 had the most TCR associations and HLA-C the fewest, a later analysis found, with rates varying by HLA locus.

What was sequenced was PBMCs. The sequence was collected from a woman between 40 and 50 years old in good health and CMV-seronegative. The chain recombines TRBV25-1 with TRBJ2-5, with 14 bases matching TRBD2. The CDR3 loop reads CASSGLAGGQGDETQYF. The CDR3 DNA is TGTGCCAGCAGTGGACTAGCGGGGGGGCAGGGGGATGAGACCCAGTACTTC.